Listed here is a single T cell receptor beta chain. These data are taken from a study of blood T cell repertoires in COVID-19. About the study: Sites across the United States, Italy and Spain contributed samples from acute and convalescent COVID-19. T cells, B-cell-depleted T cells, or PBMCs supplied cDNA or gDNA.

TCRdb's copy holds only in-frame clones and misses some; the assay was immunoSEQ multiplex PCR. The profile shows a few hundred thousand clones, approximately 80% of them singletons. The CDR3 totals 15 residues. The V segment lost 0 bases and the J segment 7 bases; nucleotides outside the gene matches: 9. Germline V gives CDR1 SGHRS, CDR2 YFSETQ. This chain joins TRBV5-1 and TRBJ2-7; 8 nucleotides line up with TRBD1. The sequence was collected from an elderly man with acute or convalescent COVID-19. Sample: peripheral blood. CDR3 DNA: TGCGCCAGCAGCTTGGGCGGGACAGGCCCGCATGAGCAGTACTTC. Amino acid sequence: CASSLGGTGPHEQYF.